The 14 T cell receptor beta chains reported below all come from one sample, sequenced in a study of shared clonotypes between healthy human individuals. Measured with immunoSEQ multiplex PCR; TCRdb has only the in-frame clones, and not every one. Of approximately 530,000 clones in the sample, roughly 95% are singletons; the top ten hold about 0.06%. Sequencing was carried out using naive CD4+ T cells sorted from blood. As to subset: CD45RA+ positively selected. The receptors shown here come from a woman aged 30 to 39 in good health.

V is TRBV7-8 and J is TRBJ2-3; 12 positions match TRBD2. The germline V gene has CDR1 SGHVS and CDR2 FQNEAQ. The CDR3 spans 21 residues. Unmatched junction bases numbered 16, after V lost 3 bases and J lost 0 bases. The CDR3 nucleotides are TGTGCCAGCAGCTTTACAAGGACTAGCGGGACGGCTGATCGAAGCACAGATACGCAGTATTTT. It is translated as CASSFTRTSGTADRSTDTQYF.

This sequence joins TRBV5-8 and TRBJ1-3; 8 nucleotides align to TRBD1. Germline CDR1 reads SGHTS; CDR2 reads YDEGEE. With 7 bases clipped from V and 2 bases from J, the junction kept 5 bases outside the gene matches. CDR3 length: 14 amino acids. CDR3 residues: CASQTDRAGNTIYF. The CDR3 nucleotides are TGTGCCAGCCAAACGGACAGGGCTGGAAACACCATATATTTT.

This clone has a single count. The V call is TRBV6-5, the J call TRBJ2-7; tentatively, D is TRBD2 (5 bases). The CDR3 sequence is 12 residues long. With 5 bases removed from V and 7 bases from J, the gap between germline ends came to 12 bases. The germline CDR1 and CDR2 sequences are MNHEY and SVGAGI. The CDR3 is CASSTFSGEQYF. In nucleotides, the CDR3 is TGTGCCAGCAGTACGTTCTCGGGGGAGCAGTACTTC.

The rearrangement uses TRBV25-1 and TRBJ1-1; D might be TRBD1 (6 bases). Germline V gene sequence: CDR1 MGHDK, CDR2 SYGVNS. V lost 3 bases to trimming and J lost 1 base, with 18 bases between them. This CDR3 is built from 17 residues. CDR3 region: CASSDPTGTSSNTEAFF. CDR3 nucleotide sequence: TGTGCCAGCAGTGACCCGACCGGGACATCCTCGAACACTGAAGCTTTCTTT.

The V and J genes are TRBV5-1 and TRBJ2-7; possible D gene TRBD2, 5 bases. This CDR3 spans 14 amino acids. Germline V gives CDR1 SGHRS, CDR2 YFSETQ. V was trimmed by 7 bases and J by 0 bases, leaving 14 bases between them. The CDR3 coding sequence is TGCGCCAGCGATGCTGGGGAGTTCTCCTACGAGCAGTACTTC. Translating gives CASDAGEFSYEQYF.

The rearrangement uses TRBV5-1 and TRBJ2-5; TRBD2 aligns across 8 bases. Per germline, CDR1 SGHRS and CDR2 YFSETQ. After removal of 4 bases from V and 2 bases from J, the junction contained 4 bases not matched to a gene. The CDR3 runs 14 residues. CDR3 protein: CASSQTSAQETQYF. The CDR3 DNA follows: TGCGCCAGCAGCCAGACTAGCGCACAAGAGACCCAGTACTTC. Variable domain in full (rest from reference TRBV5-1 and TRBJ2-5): KAGVTQTPRYLIKTRGQQVTLSCSPISGHRSVSWYQQTPGQGLQFLFEYFSETQRNKGNFPGRFSGRQFSNSRSEMNVSTLELGDSALYLCASSQTSAQETQYFGPGTRLLVL.

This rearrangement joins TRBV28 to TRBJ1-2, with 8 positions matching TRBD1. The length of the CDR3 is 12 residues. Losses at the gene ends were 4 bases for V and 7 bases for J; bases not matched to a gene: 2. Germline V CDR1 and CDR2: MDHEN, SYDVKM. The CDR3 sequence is CASSYTGGGYTF. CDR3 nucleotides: TGTGCCAGCAGTTATACAGGGGGTGGCTACACCTTC.

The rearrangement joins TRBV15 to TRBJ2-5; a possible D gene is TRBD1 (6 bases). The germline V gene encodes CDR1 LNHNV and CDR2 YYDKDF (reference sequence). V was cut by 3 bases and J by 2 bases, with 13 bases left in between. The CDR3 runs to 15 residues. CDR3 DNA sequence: TGTGCCACCAGCAGGGAACGGGACAAGCAAGAGACCCAGTACTTC. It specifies CATSRERDKQETQYF.

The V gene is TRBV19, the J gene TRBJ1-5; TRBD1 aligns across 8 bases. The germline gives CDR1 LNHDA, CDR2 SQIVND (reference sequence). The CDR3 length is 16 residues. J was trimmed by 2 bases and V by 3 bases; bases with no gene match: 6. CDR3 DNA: TGTGCCAGTAGTATCTTAGACAGGGGTGGCAATCAGCCCCAGCATTTT. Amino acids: CASSILDRGGNQPQHF.

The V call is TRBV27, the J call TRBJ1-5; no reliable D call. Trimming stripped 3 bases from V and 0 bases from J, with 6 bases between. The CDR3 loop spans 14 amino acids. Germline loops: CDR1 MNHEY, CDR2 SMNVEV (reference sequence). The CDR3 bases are TGTGCCAGCAGTTTTTCCGGTAGCAATCAGCCCCAGCATTTT. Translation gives CASSFSGSNQPQHF.

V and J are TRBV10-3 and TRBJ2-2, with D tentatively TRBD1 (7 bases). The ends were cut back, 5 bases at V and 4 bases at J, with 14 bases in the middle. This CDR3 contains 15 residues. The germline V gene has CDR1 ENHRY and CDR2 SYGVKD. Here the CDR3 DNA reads TGTGCCATCAGTCGCGGGACAGCGGGCACCGGGGAGCTGTTTTTT. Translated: CAISRGTAGTGELFF.

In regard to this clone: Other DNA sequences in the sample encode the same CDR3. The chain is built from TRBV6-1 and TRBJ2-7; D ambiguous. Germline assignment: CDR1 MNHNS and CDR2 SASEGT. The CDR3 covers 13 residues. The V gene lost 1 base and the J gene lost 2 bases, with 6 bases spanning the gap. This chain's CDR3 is CASSEVGTYEQYF. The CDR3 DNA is TGTGCCAGCAGTGAAGTCGGCACCTACGAGCAGTACTTC.

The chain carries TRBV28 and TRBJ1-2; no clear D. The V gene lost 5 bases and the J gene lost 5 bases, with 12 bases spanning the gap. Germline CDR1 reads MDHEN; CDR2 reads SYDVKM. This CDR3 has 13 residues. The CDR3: CASSPTDAYGYTF. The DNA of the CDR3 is TGTGCCAGCAGTCCGACTGATGCGTATGGCTACACCTTC.

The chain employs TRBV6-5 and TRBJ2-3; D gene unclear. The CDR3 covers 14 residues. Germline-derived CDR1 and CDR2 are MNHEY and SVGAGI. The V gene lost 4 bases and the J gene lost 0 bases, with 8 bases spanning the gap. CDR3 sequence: CASSLALSTDTQYF. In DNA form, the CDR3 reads TGTGCCAGCAGTTTGGCCCTTAGCACAGATACGCAGTATTTT.